The 13 T cell receptor beta chains below were found in one sample sequenced in a study of blood T cell repertoires in COVID-19. Sequencing was performed with immunoSEQ multiplex PCR; in TCRdb, only in-frame clones are kept and a portion is missing. The sample includes more than 200,000 clones, approximately 86% of them seen just once. The sequenced sample consisted of peripheral blood. Receptors originate from a woman aged 55-69 years with COVID-19, enrolled during active disease.

The rearrangement joins TRBV3-1 (or the pseudogene TRBV3-2) to TRBJ2-7, with 7 bases identical to TRBD2. Germline trimming cut 1 base from V and 5 bases from J; bases unmatched to any gene: 11. In germline, CDR1 is LGHDT, CDR2 YNNKEL (reference sequence). This CDR3 is 16 amino acids long. The CDR3 nucleotides read TGTGCCAGCAGCCAAGTCTTATCGGGGGGACCCCACGAGCAGTACTTC. This translates into CASSQVLSGGPHEQYF.

V and J are TRBV6-5 and TRBJ1-1; D perhaps matches TRBD1 (6 bases). This CDR3 spans 15 amino acids. Looked up from germline, CDR1 is MNHEY and CDR2 is SVGAGI. Trimming removed 1 base at V and 4 bases at J, with 13 bases between. Here the CDR3 reads CASSYYRDMTTEAFF. The CDR3 DNA sequence: TGTGCCAGCAGTTACTACAGGGATATGACCACTGAAGCTTTCTTT.

The chain employs TRBV9 and TRBJ2-3; TRBD1 matches 7 bases. The CDR3 covers 15 residues. Germline trimming cut 1 base from V and 8 bases from J; bases unmatched to any gene: 10. Germline-derived CDR1 and CDR2 are SGDLS and YYNGEE. The CDR3 sequence: CASSVLQGEGGTQYF. In DNA form, the CDR3 reads TGTGCCAGCAGCGTACTCCAGGGGGAAGGAGGTACGCAGTATTTT.

The gene calls are TRBV5-1 and TRBJ1-1, with 8 bases matching TRBD1. Germline V gives CDR1 SGHRS, CDR2 YFSETQ. The CDR3 extends over 14 amino acids. V was clipped by 5 bases and J by 6 bases; unmatched bases: 9. The CDR3 region is CASSRDRGGAEAFF. The CDR3 coding sequence is TGCGCCAGCAGTCGTGACAGGGGAGGCGCTGAAGCTTTCTTT.

This chain connects TRBV10-3 to TRBJ2-2; 7 bases fit TRBD2. Germline-derived CDR1 and CDR2 are ENHRY and SYGVKD. The CDR3 is made up of 16 amino acids. With V trimmed by 4 bases and J by 4 bases, 9 bases remained unmatched. CDR3 nucleotide sequence: TGTGCCATCAGTGGGGGGAGGGGAATCGGCACCGGGGAGCTGTTTTTT. It yields the protein CAISGGRGIGTGELFF.

V gene TRBV4-3 combines with J gene TRBJ2-5; D gene uncertain. V was cut by 0 bases and J by 1 base, with 9 bases left in between. This CDR3 region has 15 residues. CDR1 and CDR2 (germline): LGHNA, YSLEER. CDR3 sequence: CASSQDLGSQETQYF. CDR3 nucleotide sequence: TGCGCCAGCAGCCAAGATCTTGGCAGCCAAGAGACCCAGTACTTC.

This chain joins TRBV28 and TRBJ1-5; D is possibly TRBD1 (5 bases). This CDR3 spans 13 amino acids. V shed 5 bases and J shed 7 bases, with 12 bases lying between them. Germline V gives CDR1 MDHEN, CDR2 SYDVKM. Here the CDR3 DNA reads TGTGCCAGCAGTCCAAGGACATGGCAGCCCCAGCATTTT. The encoded protein is CASSPRTWQPQHF.

V is TRBV6-2 or TRBV6-3 and J is TRBJ1-5; D is ambiguous. From germline, CDR1 is MNHEY and CDR2 SVGEGT. CDR3 length: 14 residues. The V end was cut by 6 bases, the J end by 1 base, with 10 bases between. CDR3 loop: CASSRDTSNQPQHF. CDR3 nucleotides: TGTGCCAGCAGCCGTGACACCAGCAATCAGCCCCAGCATTTT.

This chain joins TRBV18 and TRBJ2-7; 8 bases line up with TRBD2. The CDR3 loop spans 16 amino acids. V shed 0 bases and J 4 bases; nucleotides not matched to a gene: 8. Looked up from germline, CDR1 is KGHSH and CDR2 is LQKENI. CDR3 protein: CASSPPSAGDRYEQYF. CDR3 nucleotide sequence: TGTGCCAGCTCACCACCCTCAGCGGGAGATAGGTACGAGCAGTACTTC.

The chain recombines TRBV7-8 with TRBJ2-1; D is ambiguous. Germline V gene lookup returns CDR1 SGHVS and CDR2 FQNEAQ. Trimming cost V 4 bases and J 8 bases, with 9 bases left between them. The CDR3 runs 12 residues. CDR3 coding DNA: TGTGCCAGCAGCTCACTTAGTTATGAGCAGTTCTTC. Encoded protein: CASSSLSYEQFF.

The chain has TRBV5-8 and TRBJ1-5, with a tentative D call TRBD1 (5 bases). The CDR3 has 15 residues. The germline gives CDR1 SGHTS, CDR2 YDEGEE. V lost 2 bases to trimming and J lost 6 bases, with 15 bases between them. CDR3 region: CASSFGLGAFQPQHF. The CDR3 nucleotides read TGTGCCAGCAGCTTTGGGCTAGGGGCATTTCAGCCCCAGCATTTT.

This rearrangement joins TRBV7-8 to TRBJ1-4; possibly TRBD1 for D (6 bases). Germline CDR1 reads SGHVS; CDR2 reads FQNEAQ. There are 15 residues in the CDR3. Deletions cut 7 bases from V and 4 bases from J, with 16 bases between. This chain's CDR3 is CASTYVGRGNEKLFF. DNA for the CDR3: TGTGCCAGCACGTACGTGGGCAGGGGTAATGAAAAACTGTTTTTT.

This clone was picked up one time. The chain carries TRBV10-1 and TRBJ2-1; TRBD2 agrees at 7 bases. Germline V gene lookup returns CDR1 WNHNN and CDR2 SYGVQD (reference sequence). With V trimmed by 0 bases and J by 0 bases, 5 bases remained unmatched. CDR3 length equals 17 residues. The CDR3: CASSESTGGTSYNEQFF. DNA of the CDR3: TGCGCCAGCAGTGAGTCGACGGGGGGAACCTCCTACAATGAGCAGTTCTTC.